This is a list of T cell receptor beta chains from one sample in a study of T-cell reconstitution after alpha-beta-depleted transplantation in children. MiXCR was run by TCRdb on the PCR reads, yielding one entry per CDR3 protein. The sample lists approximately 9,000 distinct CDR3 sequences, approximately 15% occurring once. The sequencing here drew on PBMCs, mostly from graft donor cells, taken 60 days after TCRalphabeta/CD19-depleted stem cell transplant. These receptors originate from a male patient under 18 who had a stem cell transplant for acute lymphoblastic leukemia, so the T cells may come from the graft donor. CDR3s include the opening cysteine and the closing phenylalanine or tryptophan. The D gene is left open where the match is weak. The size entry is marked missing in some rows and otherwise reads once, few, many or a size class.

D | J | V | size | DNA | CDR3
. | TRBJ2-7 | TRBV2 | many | TGTGCCAGCATGGGGCTCCTGGCCTACGAGCAGTACTTC | CASMGLLAYEQYF
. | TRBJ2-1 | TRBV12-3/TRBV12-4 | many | TGTGCCAGCAGTCCTCGGACTGGATATTACAATGAGCAGTTCTTC | CASSPRTGYYNEQFF
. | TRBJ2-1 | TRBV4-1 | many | TGCGCCAGCAGCCAAGATCTCGGGCTAGCCGACCCTAGTAGGTCCTACAATGAGCAGTTCTTC | CASSQDLGLADPSRSYNEQFF
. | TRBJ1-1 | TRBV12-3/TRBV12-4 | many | TGTGCCAGCCAGTTGTGGCTTCTGAACACTGAAGCTTTCTTT | CASQLWLLNTEAFF
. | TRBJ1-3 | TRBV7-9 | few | TGTGCCAGCAGCCTCGGCGGAGGCCGGGAAAACACCATATATTTT | CASSLGGGRENTIYF
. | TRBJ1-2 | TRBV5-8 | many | TGTGCCAGCAGCTTGAGAGCCCAGGGTCAGGGGGGCTACACCTTC | CASSLRAQGQGGYTF
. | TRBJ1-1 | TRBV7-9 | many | TGTGCCAGCAGGCCCATCACTGAAGCTTTCTTT | CASRPITEAFF
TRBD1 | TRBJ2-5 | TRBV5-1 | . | TGCGCCAGCAGCATCTACAGGGGTGCGGAGACCCAGTACTTC | CASSIYRGAETQYF
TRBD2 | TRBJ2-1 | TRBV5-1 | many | TGCGCCAGCAGCCCGCTAGCGGGGGGGTACAATGAGCAGTTCTTC | CASSPLAGGYNEQFF
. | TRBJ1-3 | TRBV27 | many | TGTGCCAGCAGTCCACAGGGTAGTTTTGGAAACACCATATATTTT | CASSPQGSFGNTIYF
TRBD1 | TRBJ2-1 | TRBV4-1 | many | TGCGCCAGCAGCCAAGGTCCCGGGACAGGGGGTGGCAATGAGCAGTTCTTC | CASSQGPGTGGGNEQFF
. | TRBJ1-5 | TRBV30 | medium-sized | TGTGCCTGGGCGACAGGCCCCAATCAGCCCCAGCATTTT | CAWATGPNQPQHF
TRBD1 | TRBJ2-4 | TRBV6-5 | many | TGTGCCAGCAGTTTGACAGGGACCCAAGCCAAAAACATTCAGTACTTC | CASSLTGTQAKNIQYF
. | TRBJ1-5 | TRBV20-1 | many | TGCAGTGCTAGGGGACTTACACAGGGAAGGAGCAATCAGCCCCAGCATTTT | CSARGLTQGRSNQPQHF
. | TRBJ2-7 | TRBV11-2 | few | TGTGCCAGCAGCCCCCTAGGACTCCGCGGGGAGCAGTACTTC | CASSPLGLRGEQYF
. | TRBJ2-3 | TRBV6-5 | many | TGTGCCAGCAGTTACGGTACAGATACGCAGTATTTT | CASSYGTDTQYF
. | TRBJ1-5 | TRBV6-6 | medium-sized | TGTGCCAGCAGTCACTGGGGGGAGTTCCAGCATTTT | CASSHWGEFQHF
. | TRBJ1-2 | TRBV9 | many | TGTGCCAGCACACCGGACGGATACTATGGCTACACCTTC | CASTPDGYYGYTF
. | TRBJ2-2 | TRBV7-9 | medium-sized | TGTGCCAGCAGCGCCGGTGGAAACACCGGGGAGCTGTTTTTT | CASSAGGNTGELFF
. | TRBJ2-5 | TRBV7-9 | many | TGTGCCAGCAGCTTTGGGTTTCTGGCGTACCAAGAGACCCAGTACTTC | CASSFGFLAYQETQYF
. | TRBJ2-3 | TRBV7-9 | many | TGTGCCAGCAGTAAGGCGGATACGCAGTATTTT | CASSKADTQYF
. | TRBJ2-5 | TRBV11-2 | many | TGTGCCAGCAGCTTGGGCTGGGGGCAAGAGACCCAGTACTTC | CASSLGWGQETQYF
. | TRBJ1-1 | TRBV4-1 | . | TGCGCCAGCAGCCAAGATAGAACGTTCTTGTACGTTGAAGCTTTCTTT | CASSQDRTFLYVEAFF
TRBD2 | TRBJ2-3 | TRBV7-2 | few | TGTGCCAGCAGCGCTGGGACTAGCGGAAGCACAGATACGCAGTATTTT | CASSAGTSGSTDTQYF
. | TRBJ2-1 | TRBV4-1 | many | TGCGCCAGCAGCCAAGATCCACGGAGCAGCTCCTACAATGAGCAGTTCTTC | CASSQDPRSSSYNEQFF
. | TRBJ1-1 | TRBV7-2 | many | TGTGCCAGCAGCTTAGCAAGAGTGGCAGGGGTCACTGAAGCTTTCTTT | CASSLARVAGVTEAFF
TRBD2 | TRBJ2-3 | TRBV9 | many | TGTGCCAGCAGCTCCCCTGGGACTAGCGGGGGCCTTACAGATACGCAGTATTTT | CASSSPGTSGGLTDTQYF
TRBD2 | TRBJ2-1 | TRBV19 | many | TGTGCCAGTAGTCAAGCGGGATGGGCCAATACCTACAATGAGCAGTTCTTC | CASSQAGWANTYNEQFF
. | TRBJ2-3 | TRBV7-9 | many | TGTGCCAGCAGCTTGTGGGGCGGGAAGACAGATACGCAGTATTTT | CASSLWGGKTDTQYF
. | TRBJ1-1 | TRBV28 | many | TGTGCCAGCAGCCCTGACACCGACATTCCAGCTTTCTTT | CASSPDTDIPAFF
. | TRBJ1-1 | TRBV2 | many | TGTGCCAGCAGGTACAAGAACACTGAAGCTTTCTTT | CASRYKNTEAFF
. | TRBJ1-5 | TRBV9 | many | TGTGCCAGCAGCTTACAGGAGGATCAGCCCCAGCATTTT | CASSLQEDQPQHF
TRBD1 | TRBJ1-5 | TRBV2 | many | TGTGCCAGCAGAGACAGGGCGCGGGGCGTAGGGCCCCAGCATTTT | CASRDRARGVGPQHF
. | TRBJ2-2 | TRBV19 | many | TGTGCCAGTAGTATATCGGGGGCGCACACCGGGGAGCTGTTTTTT | CASSISGAHTGELFF
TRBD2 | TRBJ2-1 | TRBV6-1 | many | TGTGCCAGCAGTCGACTAGCGGGAGGGGTGGACAATGAGCAGTTCTTC | CASSRLAGGVDNEQFF
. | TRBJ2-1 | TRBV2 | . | TGTGCCAGCAGTGGGACTACTTTATACAATGAGCAGTTCTTC | CASSGTTLYNEQFF
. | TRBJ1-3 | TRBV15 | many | TGTGCCACCAGCAGAGACAGGGGCTCTGGAAACACCATATATTTT | CATSRDRGSGNTIYF
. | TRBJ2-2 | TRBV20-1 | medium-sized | TGCAGTGCACCCGACCGGAACACCGGGGAGCTGTTTTTT | CSAPDRNTGELFF
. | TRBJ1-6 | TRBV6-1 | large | TGTGCCAGCAGCGATTACAGGAATTCACCCCTCCACTTT | CASSDYRNSPLHF
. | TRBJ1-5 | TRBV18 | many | TGTGCCAGCTCACCACACAGCCGGCAGCCCCAGCATTTT | CASSPHSRQPQHF
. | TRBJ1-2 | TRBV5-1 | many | TGCGCCAGCAGCTTGGTGACCGGGAACTATGGCTACACCTTC | CASSLVTGNYGYTF
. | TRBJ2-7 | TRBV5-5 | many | TGTGCCAGCAGCTTGGCCGGACAGCACCTCTCCTACGAGCAGTACTTC | CASSLAGQHLSYEQYF
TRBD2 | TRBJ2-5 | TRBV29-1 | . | TGCAGCGTATCTCCTAGCGGGATGCGGGAGACCCAGTACTTC | CSVSPSGMRETQYF
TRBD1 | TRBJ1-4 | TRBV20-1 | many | TGCAGTGCCCGGACAGGAGAAAAACTGTTTTTT | CSARTGEKLFF
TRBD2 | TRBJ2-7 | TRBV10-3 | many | TGTGCCATCAGTGGGGGGCGGGGGGTCCACGAGCAGTACTTC | CAISGGRGVHEQYF